This T cell receptor beta chain was sequenced for a study of quantifying T cell responses using KT2 cells. Overall study: TCR alpha and beta constant-region primers primed reverse transcription of RNA. Under optimum conditions, T4 ligation efficiency was estimated at more than 8.5%.

V lost 0 bases and J lost 3, with 10 bases in between. CDR1 SGHRS and CDR2 YFSETQ come from the germline V gene. The CDR3 runs 15 residues. Known numbers of the T cell clone KT2 were added to PBMC. A range of KT2-to-PBMC ratios was made using fixed PBMC numbers. An oligo carrying a UMI was ligated to the cDNA 3' end. An equimolar mix of RC1.1 and RC1.2 primed the beta chain across TRBC1 and TRBC2. TCRdb called the UMI-ligation and nested PCR reads again in MiXCR, with one record for every CDR3 protein. The sample carries approximately 43,000 distinct CDR3 sequences, approximately 17% recorded once. Sequences were obtained from PBMCs spiked with cells of the T cell clone KT2. This chain connects TRBV5-1 to TRBJ2-1, with D possibly matching TRBD2 (6 bases). The TCR comes from a human donor. CDR3 coding DNA: TGCGCCAGCAGCTTGGCGGGACTTAACTACAATGAGCAGTTCTTC. Translated, it gives CASSLAGLNYNEQFF.